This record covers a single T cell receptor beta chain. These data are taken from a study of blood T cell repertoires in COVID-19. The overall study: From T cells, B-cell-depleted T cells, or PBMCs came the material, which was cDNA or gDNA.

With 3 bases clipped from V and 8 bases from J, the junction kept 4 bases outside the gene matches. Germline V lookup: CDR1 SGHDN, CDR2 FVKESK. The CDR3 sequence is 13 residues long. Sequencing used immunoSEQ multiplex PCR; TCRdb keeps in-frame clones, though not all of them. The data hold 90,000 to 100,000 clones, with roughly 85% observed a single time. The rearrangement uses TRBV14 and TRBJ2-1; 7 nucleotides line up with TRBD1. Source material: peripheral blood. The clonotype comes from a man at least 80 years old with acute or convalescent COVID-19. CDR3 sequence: CASSHTGVYEQFF. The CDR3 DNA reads TGTGCCAGCAGCCATACAGGGGTTTATGAGCAGTTCTTC.